This entry is about one TCR beta chain. This entry comes from a study of shared clonotypes between healthy human individuals. J lost 6 bases, V lost 5 bases, and 9 bases had no gene match. The CDR3 consists of 15 residues. In germline, CDR1 is SGHTA, CDR2 FQGNSA. The data were produced by immunoSEQ multiplex PCR, yet TCRdb's version contains in-frame clones alone and is incomplete. The sample lists 2 million to 3 million clones, 80% to 95% seen once, with approximately 0.37% in the top ten. The sequence derives from a young man in good health. Some clones in this sample may be carry-over from other donors' samples. This chain connects TRBV7-2 to TRBJ1-3; 8 bases map to TRBD1. The specimen sequenced was naive CD4+ T cells from PBMCs. Regarding subset: CD45RA+ positively selected. The CDR3 region is CASSLVPGQENTIYF. The CDR3 DNA reads as TGTGCCAGCAGCCTCGTCCCGGGACAGGAAAACACCATATATTTT.